The sequence of this TCR beta chain was determined in a study of OX40 agonist ivuxolimab in advanced cancers. Study-wide background: Partial responses were observed in three patients, of whom one had hepatocellular carcinoma and two had cutaneous melanoma.

V was pared by 4 bases and J by 4 bases, with 20 bases between. Germline V CDR1 and CDR2: MNHEY, SVGAGI. The CDR3 sequence is 16 residues long. Study-level findings and limits: With doses of 0.1 to 3.0 mg/kg, CD4+ and CD8+ blood T cells had undergone clonal expansion by week 6.

Profiling relied on immunoSEQ multiplex PCR, and the TCRdb table lists in-frame clones only, not all of them. This sample yields 20,000 to 25,000 clones, of which 70% to 90% are seen a single time; approximately 53% belongs to the top ten. Comments on this clone: The antigen is not known.

The sequenced sample was CD4+ or CD8+ T cells sorted from blood, obtained in a trial of the OX40 agonist ivuxolimab. The gene calls are TRBV6-5 and TRBJ2-7; either TRBD1 or TRBD2 may fit D (7 bases each). This TCR was recovered from an adult with an advanced solid tumor such as melanoma, head and neck, liver or kidney cancer. CDR3 DNA sequence: TGTGCCAGCAGTTCCGGAATCCAGGGGGGGTCTTACGAGCAGTACTTC. It translates to CASSSGIQGGSYEQYF.